These 6 T cell receptor beta chains came from one sample sequenced in a study of T cells in Graves' hyperthyroidism and ophthalmopathy. RNA transcripts provided the source from which TCR beta CDR3 regions were amplified. When the TCR CDR3 underwent first-round RT-PCR, the HTBI primer set was used. TCRdb reprocessed the multiplex PCR reads via MiXCR and lists one record per CDR3 protein. The table has about 620,000 distinct CDR3 sequences, roughly 15% seen once; the top ten hold less than 4.5%. Sequencing input: blood. These receptors all stem from a woman aged 30 to 39 with Graves' hyperthyroidism.

The chain combines TRBV4-2 with TRBJ1-5; D unresolved. In germline, CDR1 is LGHNA, CDR2 YNFKEQ. The CDR3 length is 14 residues. V lost 1 base and J lost 1, with 5 bases in between. DNA for the CDR3: TGTGCCAGCAGCCAAGTTGGGAGCAATCAGCCCCAGCATTTT. It specifies CASSQVGSNQPQHF.

The chain uses TRBV11-2 and TRBJ1-2; D is possibly TRBD1 (5 bases). The CDR3 loop spans 14 amino acids. V was trimmed by 4 bases and J by 5 bases, leaving 14 bases between them. The germline V gene has CDR1 SGHAT and CDR2 FQNNGV. The CDR3 loop reads CASSSTRGGYGYTF. In DNA form, the CDR3 reads TGTGCCAGCAGCTCTACCCGGGGGGGTTATGGCTACACCTTC. The full variable domain, rest sourced from reference TRBV11-2 and TRBJ1-2, is EAGVAQSPRYKIIEKRQSVAFWCNPISGHATLYWYQQILGQGPKLLIQFQNNGVVDDSQLPKDRFSAERLKGVDSTLKIQPAKLEDSAVYLCASSSTRGGYGYTFGSGTRLTVV.

The chain carries TRBV6-1 and TRBJ1-5; possible D gene TRBD1, 6 bases. Germline V CDR1 and CDR2: MNHNS, SASEGT. V lost 6 bases and J lost 7, with 13 bases in between. The length of the CDR3 is 13 residues. In nucleotides, the CDR3 is TGTGCCAGCAGGGGGGAAGGGGGACAGCCCCAGCATTTT. It is translated as CASRGEGGQPQHF.

This clonotype was seen ten or more times. The chain links TRBV12-3 or TRBV12-4 to TRBJ1-6; D gene uncertain. This CDR3 contains 12 residues. The V end was cut by 6 bases, the J end by 7 bases, with 7 bases between. The CDR3 reads CASSSSNSPLHF. The CDR3 coding sequence is TGTGCCAGCAGCTCATCCAATTCACCCCTCCACTTT.

The rearrangement links TRBV20-1 to TRBJ2-3, with 12 nucleotides matching TRBD2. The trim removed 5 bases at V and 3 bases at J, leaving 6 bases unmatched. The germline V gene encodes CDR1 DFQATT and CDR2 SNEGSKA (reference sequence). The CDR3 covers 15 residues. CDR3 amino acids: CSAAASGRGTDTQYF. In DNA form, the CDR3 reads TGCAGTGCTGCCGCTAGCGGGAGGGGTACAGATACGCAGTATTTT.

This clonotype was observed a few times. The V gene is TRBV6-1, the J gene TRBJ2-5, with 12 bases aligning to TRBD2. The ends lost 5 bases at V and 1 base at J; junction bases unmatched: 5. This CDR3 is built from 16 residues. CDR1 is MNHNS, CDR2 SASEGT, per germline. The CDR3 reads CASSPTSGGSQETQYF. CDR3 DNA: TGTGCCAGCAGTCCCACTAGCGGGGGGAGCCAAGAGACCCAGTACTTC.